The clone carrying this T cell receptor (beta chain) was seen more than once but under ten times. The data originate from a study of blood T cell repertoires in COVID-19. Study background: Donors in the United States, Italy and Spain gave samples during acute or convalescent COVID-19. The analysed material was cDNA or gDNA that came from T cells, B-cell-depleted T cells, or PBMCs.

Trimming took off 5 bases at V and 1 base at J, with 11 bases between the two ends. This CDR3 contains 14 residues. Germline loops: CDR1 MGHRA, CDR2 YSYEKL. In the source study's methods: Quantification of nucleated cells was approximated via reference gene primer amplification. The table came from immunoSEQ multiplex PCR; TCRdb's copy has only in-frame clones and leaves some out. That table supplies the V and J calls and clone size; D and trimming were determined from the DNA. Of 110,000 to 150,000 clones in the sample, about 76% are singletons; the top ten hold about an eighth. Sequences were obtained from peripheral blood. The TCR sequence derives from an elderly man with acute or convalescent COVID-19. The chain employs TRBV4-1 and TRBJ1-1, with D uncertain. CDR3 sequence (DNA): TGCGCCAGCAGCTATCAACAAGAGAACACTGAAGCTTTCTTT. Its translation: CASSYQQENTEAFF.